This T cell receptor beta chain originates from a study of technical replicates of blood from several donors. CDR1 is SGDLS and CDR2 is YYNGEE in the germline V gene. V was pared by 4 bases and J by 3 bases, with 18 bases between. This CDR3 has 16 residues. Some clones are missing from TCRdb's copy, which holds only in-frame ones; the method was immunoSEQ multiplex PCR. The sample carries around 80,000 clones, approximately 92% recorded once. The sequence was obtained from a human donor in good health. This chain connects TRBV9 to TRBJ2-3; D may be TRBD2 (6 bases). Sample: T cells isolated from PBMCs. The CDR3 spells CASSLGLRNPTDTQYF. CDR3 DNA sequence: TGTGCCAGCAGCTTGGGACTCCGAAACCCAACAGATACGCAGTATTTT. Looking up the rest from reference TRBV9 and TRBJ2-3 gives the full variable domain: DSGVTQTPKHLITATGQRVTLRCSPRSGDLSVYWYQQSLDQGLQFLIQYYNGEERAKGNILERFSAQQFPDLHSELNLSSLELGDSALYFCASSLGLRNPTDTQYFGPGTRLTVL.